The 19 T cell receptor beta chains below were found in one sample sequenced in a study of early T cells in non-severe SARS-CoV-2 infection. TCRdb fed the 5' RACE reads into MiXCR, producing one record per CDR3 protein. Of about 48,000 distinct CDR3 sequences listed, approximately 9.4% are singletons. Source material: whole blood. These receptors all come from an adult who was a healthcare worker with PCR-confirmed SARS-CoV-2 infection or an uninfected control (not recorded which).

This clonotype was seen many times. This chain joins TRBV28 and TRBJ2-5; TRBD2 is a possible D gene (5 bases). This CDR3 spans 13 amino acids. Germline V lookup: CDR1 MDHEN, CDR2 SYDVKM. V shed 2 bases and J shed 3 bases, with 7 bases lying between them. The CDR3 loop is CASSLLAEETQYF. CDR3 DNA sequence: TGTGCCAGCAGTTTACTAGCCGAAGAGACCCAGTACTTC.

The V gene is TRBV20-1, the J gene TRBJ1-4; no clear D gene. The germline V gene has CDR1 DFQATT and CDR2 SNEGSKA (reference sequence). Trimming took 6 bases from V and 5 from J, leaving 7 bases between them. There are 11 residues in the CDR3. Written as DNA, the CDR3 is TGCAGTGCCCCGGTGAATGAAAAACTGTTTTTT. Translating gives CSAPVNEKLFF.

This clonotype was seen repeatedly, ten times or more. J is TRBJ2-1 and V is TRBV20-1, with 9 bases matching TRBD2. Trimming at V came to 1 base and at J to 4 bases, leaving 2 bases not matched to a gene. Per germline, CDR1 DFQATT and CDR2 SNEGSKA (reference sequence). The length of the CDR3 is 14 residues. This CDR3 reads CSARGTSEYNEQFF. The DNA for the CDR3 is TGCAGTGCTAGAGGGACTAGCGAATACAATGAGCAGTTCTTC.

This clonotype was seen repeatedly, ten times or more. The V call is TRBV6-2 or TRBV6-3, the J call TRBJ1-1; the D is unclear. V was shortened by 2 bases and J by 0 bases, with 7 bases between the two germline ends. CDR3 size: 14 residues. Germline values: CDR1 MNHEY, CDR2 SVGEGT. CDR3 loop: CASSYSAVNTEAFF. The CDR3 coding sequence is TGTGCCAGCAGTTACAGCGCGGTGAACACTGAAGCTTTCTTT.

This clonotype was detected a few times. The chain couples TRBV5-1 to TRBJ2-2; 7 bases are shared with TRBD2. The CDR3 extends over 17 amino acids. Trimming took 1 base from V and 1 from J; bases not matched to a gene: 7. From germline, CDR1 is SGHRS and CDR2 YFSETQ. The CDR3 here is CASSLSGGRLNTGELFF. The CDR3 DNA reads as TGCGCCAGCAGCTTGAGTGGCGGGAGATTGAACACCGGGGAGCTGTTTTTT.

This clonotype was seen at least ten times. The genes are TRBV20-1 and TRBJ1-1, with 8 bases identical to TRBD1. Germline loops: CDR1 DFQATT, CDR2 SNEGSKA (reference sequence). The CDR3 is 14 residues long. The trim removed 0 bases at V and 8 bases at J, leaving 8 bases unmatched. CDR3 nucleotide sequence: TGCAGTGCTAGAGATCTAGACAGGGGACCAGAAGCTTTCTTT. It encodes CSARDLDRGPEAFF.

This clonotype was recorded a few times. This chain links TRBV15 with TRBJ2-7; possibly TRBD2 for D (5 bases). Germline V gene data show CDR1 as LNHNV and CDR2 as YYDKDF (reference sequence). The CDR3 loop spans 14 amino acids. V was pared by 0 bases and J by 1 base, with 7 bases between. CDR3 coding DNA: TGTGCCACCAGCAGAGACAGGACTTCCTACGAGCAGTACTTC. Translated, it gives CATSRDRTSYEQYF.

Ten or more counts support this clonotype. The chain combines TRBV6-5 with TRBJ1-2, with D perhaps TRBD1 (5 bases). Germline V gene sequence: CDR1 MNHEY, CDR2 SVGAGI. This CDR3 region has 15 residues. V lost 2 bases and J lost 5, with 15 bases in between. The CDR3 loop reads CASSYKRTSLYGYTF. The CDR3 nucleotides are TGTGCCAGCAGTTACAAGAGGACATCATTATATGGCTACACCTTC.

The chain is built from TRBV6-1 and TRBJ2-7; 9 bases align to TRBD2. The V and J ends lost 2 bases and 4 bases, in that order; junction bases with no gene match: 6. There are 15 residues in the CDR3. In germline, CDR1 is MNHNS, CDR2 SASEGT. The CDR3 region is CASSENSGSFYEQYF. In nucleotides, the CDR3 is TGTGCCAGCAGTGAAAATAGCGGGAGTTTTTACGAGCAGTACTTC.

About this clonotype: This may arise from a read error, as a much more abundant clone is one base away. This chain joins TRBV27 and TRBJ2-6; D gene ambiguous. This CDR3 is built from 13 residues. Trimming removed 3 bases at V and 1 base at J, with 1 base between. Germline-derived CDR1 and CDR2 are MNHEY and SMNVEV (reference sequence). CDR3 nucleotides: TGTGCCAGCAGTTTTTCTGGGGCCAACGTCCTGACTTTC. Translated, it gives CASSFSGANVLTF.

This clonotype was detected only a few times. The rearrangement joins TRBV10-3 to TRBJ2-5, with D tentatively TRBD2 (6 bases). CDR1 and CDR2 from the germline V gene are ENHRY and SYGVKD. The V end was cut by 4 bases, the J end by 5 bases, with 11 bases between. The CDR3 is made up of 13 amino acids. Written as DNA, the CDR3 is TGTGCCATCAGTGTCCGGAGGGCGGAGACCCAGTACTTC. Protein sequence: CAISVRRAETQYF.

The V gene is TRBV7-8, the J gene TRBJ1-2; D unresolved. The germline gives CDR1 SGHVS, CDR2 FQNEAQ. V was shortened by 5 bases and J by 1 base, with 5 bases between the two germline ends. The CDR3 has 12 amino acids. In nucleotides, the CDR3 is TGTGCCAGCAGCCCTCTTAACTATGGCTACACCTTC. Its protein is CASSPLNYGYTF.

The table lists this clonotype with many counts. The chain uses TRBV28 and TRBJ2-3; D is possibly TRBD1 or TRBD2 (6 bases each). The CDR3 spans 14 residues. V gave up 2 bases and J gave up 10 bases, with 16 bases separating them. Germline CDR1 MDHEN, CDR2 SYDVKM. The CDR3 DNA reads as TGTGCCAGCAGTTTAATCGCGGGACAAGTCCCGCAGTATTTT. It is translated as CASSLIAGQVPQYF.

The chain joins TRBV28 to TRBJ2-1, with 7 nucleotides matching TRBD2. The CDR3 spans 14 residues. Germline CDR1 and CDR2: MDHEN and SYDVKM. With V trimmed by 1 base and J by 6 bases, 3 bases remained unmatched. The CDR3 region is CASSLSSGVNEQFF. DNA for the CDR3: TGTGCCAGCAGTTTATCGAGCGGGGTCAATGAGCAGTTCTTC. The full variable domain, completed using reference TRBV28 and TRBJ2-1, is DVKVTQSSRYLVKRTGEKVFLECVQDMDHENMFWYRQDPGLGLRLIYFSYDVKMKEKGDIPEGYSVSREKKERFSLILESASTNQTSMYLCASSLSSGVNEQFFGPGTRLTVL.

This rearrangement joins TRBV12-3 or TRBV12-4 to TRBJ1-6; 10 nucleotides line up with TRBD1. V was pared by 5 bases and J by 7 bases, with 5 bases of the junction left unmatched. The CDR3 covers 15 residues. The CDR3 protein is CASSEGQGSNSPLHF. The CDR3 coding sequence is TGTGCCAGCAGTGAGGGACAGGGGTCCAATTCACCCCTCCACTTT.

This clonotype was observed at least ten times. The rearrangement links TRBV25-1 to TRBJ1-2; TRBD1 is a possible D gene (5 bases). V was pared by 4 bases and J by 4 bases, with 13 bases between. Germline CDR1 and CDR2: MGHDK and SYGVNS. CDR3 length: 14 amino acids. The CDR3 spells CASSATRQTYGYTF. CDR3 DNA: TGTGCCAGCAGTGCGACCAGACAGACCTATGGCTACACCTTC.

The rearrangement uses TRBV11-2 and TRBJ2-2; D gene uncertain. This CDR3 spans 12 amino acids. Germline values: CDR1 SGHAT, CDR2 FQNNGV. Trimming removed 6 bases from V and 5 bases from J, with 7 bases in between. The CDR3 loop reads CASSQSTGELFF. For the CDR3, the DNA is TGTGCCAGCAGTCAGAGTACCGGGGAGCTGTTTTTT.

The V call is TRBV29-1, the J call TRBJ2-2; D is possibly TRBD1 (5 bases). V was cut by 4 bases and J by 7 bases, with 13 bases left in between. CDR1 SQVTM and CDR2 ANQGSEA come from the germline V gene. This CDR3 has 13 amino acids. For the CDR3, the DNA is TGCAGCGTTGGTAGGGGTTCGGGCGGGGAGCTGTTTTTT. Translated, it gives CSVGRGSGGELFF.

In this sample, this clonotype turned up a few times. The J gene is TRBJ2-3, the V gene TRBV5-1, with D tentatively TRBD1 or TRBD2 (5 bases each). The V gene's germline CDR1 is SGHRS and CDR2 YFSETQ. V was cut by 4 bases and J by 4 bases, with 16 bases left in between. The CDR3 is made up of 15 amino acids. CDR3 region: CASSRSEGQADTQYF. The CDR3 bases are TGCGCCAGCAGCCGCAGTGAGGGGCAGGCAGATACGCAGTATTTT.